These 32 T cell receptor beta chains were sequenced from one sample in a study of tumor and adjacent non-tumor tissue in lung cancer. The template was RNA from unsorted bulk tissue. TCRbeta libraries were built with three rounds of nested PCR, modified from ARM-PCR. TCRdb reanalysed the multiplex PCR reads using MiXCR and keeps one entry per CDR3 protein. The data contain 200,000 or so distinct CDR3 sequences, 60% to 75% of them singletons. Material for sequencing was lung tumor tissue. These receptors were collected from a man aged 60-69 years with non-small cell lung cancer.

Concerning this clonotype itself: The germline gene is not matched at one end of the junction; a read error may be the cause. This chain uses TRBV11-3 with TRBJ2-5; 11 positions match TRBD2. The CDR3 covers 16 residues. The germline V gene has CDR1 SGHNT and CDR2 YENEEA. The CDR3 sequence: CAGSLDSGRAGVTQYF. In nucleotides, the CDR3 is TGTGCCGGCAGCTTAGATAGCGGGAGGGCCGGAGTGACTCAGTACTTC.

This chain uses TRBV6-5 with TRBJ2-4, with D unclear. Germline V lookup: CDR1 MNHEY, CDR2 SVGAGI. Trimming stripped 7 bases from V and 5 bases from J, with 18 bases between. The CDR3 runs 15 residues. The CDR3 region has the DNA TGTGCCAGCAAGAAGGCTCGCCACCCCCAAAACATTCAGTACTTC. Translated: CASKKARHPQNIQYF.

V and J are TRBV4-3 and TRBJ2-7; TRBD1 matches 10 bases. Germline lookup yields CDR1 LGHNA and CDR2 YSLEER. V lost 3 bases to trimming and J lost 3 bases; unmatched junction nucleotides: 8. This CDR3 comprises 16 residues. The CDR3 region has the DNA TGCGCCAGCAGCCAGAGTCCTGGGACAGGGGACTACGAGCAGTACTTC. Amino acid sequence: CASSQSPGTGDYEQYF.

On this clonotype: A much larger clone differs from this one at a single base, so this may be a read error. The V and J genes are TRBV6-1 and TRBJ1-4; D is ambiguous. Germline CDR1 is MNHNS and CDR2 is SASEGT. The V end lost 9 bases, the J end lost 4 bases, and 12 bases lay between the germline ends. This CDR3 spans 13 amino acids. The CDR3 region is CASTIHDNEKLFF. The CDR3 DNA is TGTGCCAGTACCATACACGATAATGAAAAACTGTTTTTT.

Ten or more counts support this clonotype. The rearrangement links TRBV11-3 to TRBJ2-1; D uncertain. CDR3 length equals 14 residues. Germline V gene sequence: CDR1 SGHNT, CDR2 YENEEA. V was pared by 7 bases and J by 0 bases, with 10 bases between. Here the CDR3 reads CASNKPSSYNEQFF. The CDR3 DNA sequence: TGTGCCAGCAACAAACCGAGCTCCTACAATGAGCAGTTCTTC.

Note on this clonotype: No conserved phenylalanine or tryptophan is present at the end of the CDR3, so a read error is the likely explanation. The chain joins TRBV20-1 to TRBJ2-5, with a tentative D call TRBD1 (5 bases). The CDR3 covers 15 residues. The germline gives CDR1 DFQATT, CDR2 SNEGSKA (reference sequence). V lost 0 bases, J lost 6 bases, and 17 bases lay in between. CDR3 sequence reads: CSARDPTRALKTQYS. The CDR3 nucleotides read TGCAGTGCTAGAGACCCCACCAGGGCACTGAAGACCCAGTACTCC.

On this clonotype itself: A much more abundant neighbour one base away suggests this may be a read error. V usage is TRBV20-1 and J usage is TRBJ1-2; D call uncertain. Germline loops: CDR1 DFQATT, CDR2 SNEGSKA (reference sequence). Trimming took 5 bases from V and 6 from J, leaving 13 bases between them. CDR3 size: 12 residues. CDR3 DNA: TGCAGTGCTTGTAAGCAGGAACATGGCTACACCTTC. This codes for CSACKQEHGYTF.

The chain links TRBV11-2 to TRBJ1-2; possible D gene TRBD1, 6 bases. V was pared by 5 bases and J by 5 bases, with 12 bases between. CDR1 and CDR2 from the germline V gene are SGHAT and FQNNGV. CDR3 length equals 13 residues. The CDR3 DNA is TGTGCCAGCAGCATCACAGGGAGGTATGGCTACACCTTC. This translates into CASSITGRYGYTF.

Note on this clonotype: In this CDR3 the conserved last residue, phenylalanine or tryptophan, is missing, so a read error is likely. CDR3 residues: CSARGLRGSSGNEQFL. CDR3 DNA sequence: TGCAGTGCTAGGGGCCTCAGAGGGAGTTCGGGCAATGAGCAGTTCCTC. The chain uses TRBV20-1 and TRBJ2-1; D may be TRBD2 (5 bases). Trimming removed 3 bases at V and 6 bases at J, with 21 bases between. CDR3 length: 16 amino acids. Per germline, CDR1 DFQATT and CDR2 SNEGSKA (reference sequence).

Note on this clonotype: This may come from a read error, since a much larger clone is one base off. The chain combines TRBV6-1 with TRBJ1-5; the D is unclear. The V end lost 3 bases, the J end lost 0 bases, and 9 bases lay between the germline ends. This CDR3 contains 15 residues. Germline V gene lookup returns CDR1 MNHNS and CDR2 SASEGT. The CDR3 DNA follows: TGTGCCAGCAGTGAGGCGGGGTGTAGCAATCAGCCCCAGCATTTT. It encodes CASSEAGCSNQPQHF.

About this clonotype itself: Its ends do not fully match the called genes, so a read error is possible. The chain recombines TRBV20-1 with TRBJ2-3; the match to TRBD2 covers 10 bases. This CDR3 has 14 amino acids. CDR1 and CDR2 (germline): DFQATT, SNEGSKA (reference sequence). The CDR3 coding sequence is TGCAATGCTAACCTAGCGGGGGCTCGGGATACGCAGTATTTT. This encodes CNANLAGARDTQYF.

This clonotype was recorded at least ten times. The J gene is TRBJ1-4, the V gene TRBV20-1; TRBD1 agrees at 7 bases. This CDR3 contains 14 residues. V shed 5 bases and J 0 bases; nucleotides not matched to a gene: 3. CDR1 and CDR2 from the germline V gene are DFQATT and SNEGSKA (reference sequence). CDR3 nucleotides: TGCAGTGCTGCCGGACAGGCAACTAATGAAAAACTGTTTTTT. Protein sequence: CSAAGQATNEKLFF.

On this clonotype: At one of its ends the junction is not consistent with the germline gene, which may arise from a read error. V is TRBV6-1 and J is TRBJ2-7, with 8 bases matching TRBD1. This CDR3 has 14 amino acids. Germline V gene data show CDR1 as MNHNS and CDR2 as SASEGT. The CDR3 is CASRLQGVNYEQYF. CDR3 in DNA: TGTGCCAGCAGACTACAGGGGGTGAACTACGAGCAATACTTC.

CDR3 coding DNA: TGCAGTGCCGGTGACGGGAGTCCTGGGTTTTTCCTAGAGACCCAGTACTTC. This sequence encodes CSAGDGSPGFFLETQYF. The V gene is TRBV20-1, the J gene TRBJ2-5; a possible D gene is TRBD2 (6 bases). Trimming removed 6 bases at V and 4 bases at J, with 27 bases between. The germline CDR1 and CDR2 sequences are DFQATT and SNEGSKA (reference sequence). The CDR3 contains 17 residues.

At least ten counts were recorded for this clonotype. V and J are TRBV11-2 and TRBJ1-5; D not certain. V gave up 5 bases and J gave up 7 bases, with 12 bases separating them. CDR1 and CDR2 from the germline V gene are SGHAT and FQNNGV. The CDR3 sequence is 13 residues long. This CDR3 reads CASSRALGQPQHF. For the CDR3, the DNA is TGTGCCAGCAGCCGTGCTCTGGGGCAGCCCCAGCATTTT. Based on the CDR3 plus reference TRBV11-2 and TRBJ1-5, the full variable domain is EAGVAQSPRYKIIEKRQSVAFWCNPISGHATLYWYQQILGQGPKLLIQFQNNGVVDDSQLPKDRFSAERLKGVDSTLKIQPAKLEDSAVYLCASSRALGQPQHFGDGTRLSIL.

With respect to this clonotype: One base away lies a much larger clone, so this may be a sequencing read error. The chain recombines TRBV13 with TRBJ1-1, with D possibly matching TRBD1 (5 bases). The CDR3 extends over 14 amino acids. Germline V lookup: CDR1 PRHDT, CDR2 FYEKMQ (reference sequence). Trimming left V 7 bases short and J 2 bases short, with 14 bases between. DNA of the CDR3: TGTGCCAGCATCTTGGGCAGGGACAACACTGAAGCTTTCTTT. This sequence encodes CASILGRDNTEAFF.

This clonotype has a single count. At one boundary the junction diverges from the germline segment, which might be a read error. The V gene is TRBV11-2, the J gene TRBJ1-3; D is ambiguous. CDR1 is SGHAT, CDR2 FQNNGV, per germline. This CDR3 region has 18 residues. Here the CDR3 reads CASSLDGVVRVLWKHHIF. DNA for the CDR3: TGTGCCAGCAGCTTAGATGGGGTGGTACGCGTCCTTTGGAAACACCATATATTT.

The V gene is TRBV5-1, the J gene TRBJ1-1, with a weak D call TRBD1 (6 bases). V was pared by 2 bases and J by 4 bases, with 15 bases between. Germline loops: CDR1 SGHRS, CDR2 YFSETQ. There are 15 residues in the CDR3. The CDR3: CASSFTGNRATEAFF. The CDR3 DNA reads TGCGCCAGCAGCTTCACAGGGAATAGGGCCACTGAAGCTTTCTTT.

This clonotype has only one observation. This sequence joins TRBV28 and TRBJ1-2; 8 positions agree with TRBD1. Germline assignment: CDR1 MDHEN and CDR2 SYDVKM. Losses at the gene ends were 8 bases for V and 7 bases for J; bases not matched to a gene: 15. The CDR3 length is 15 residues. CDR3 coding DNA: TGTGCCAGCGCGGGACAGGCAAACTCTCACTTTGGCTACACCTTC. It translates to CASAGQANSHFGYTF.

This clonotype was recorded many times. The J gene is TRBJ1-3, the V gene TRBV5-5; perhaps TRBD1 as D (5 bases). The CDR3 spans 14 residues. CDR1 is SGHKS, CDR2 YYEKEE, per germline (reference sequence). The ends were cut back, 4 bases at V and 4 bases at J, with 12 bases in the middle. CDR3 in amino acids: CASSLTGDGNTIYF. CDR3 coding DNA: TGTGCCAGCAGCCTCACCGGGGACGGAAACACCATATATTTT. Variable domain in full (rest from reference TRBV5-5 and TRBJ1-3): DAGVTQSPTHLIKTRGQQVTLRCSPISGHKSVSWYQQVLGQGPQFIFQYYEKEERGRGNFPDRFSARQFPNYSSELNVNALLLGDSALYLCASSLTGDGNTIYFGEGSWLTVV.

The chain combines TRBV5-4 with TRBJ1-4; D gene unclear. The V and J ends lost 5 bases and 8 bases respectively, with 13 bases between them. This CDR3 is built from 13 residues. Germline V lookup: CDR1 SGHNT, CDR2 YYREEE (reference sequence). The CDR3 bases are TGTGCCAGCAGTCGTACCCTGGGCGAAAAACTGTTTTTT. Translation gives CASSRTLGEKLFF. The full variable domain, rest sourced from reference TRBV5-4 and TRBJ1-4, is ETGVTQSPTHLIKTRGQQVTLRCSSQSGHNTVSWYQQALGQGPQFIFQYYREEENGRGNFPPRFSGLQFPNYSSELNVNALELDDSALYLCASSRTLGEKLFFGSGTQLSVL.

This clonotype was seen a few times. V and J are TRBV24-1 and TRBJ2-3, with no clear D. Per germline, CDR1 KGHDR and CDR2 SFDVKD. The CDR3 contains 14 residues. Deletions cut 1 base from V and 6 bases from J, with 10 bases between. The CDR3 region has the DNA TGTGCCACCAGTGATTTCCAGAACACCGATACGCAGTATTTT. Translating gives CATSDFQNTDTQYF.

A note on this clonotype: Relative to the germline gene, one junction end is altered; a read error may explain this. The chain employs TRBV11-3 and TRBJ2-5; perhaps TRBD2 as D (7 bases). The length of the CDR3 is 16 residues. Germline V gives CDR1 SGHNT, CDR2 YENEEA. The CDR3 region is CANSLDGGGAQETQYF. The CDR3 nucleotides are TGTGCCAACAGCTTAGATGGTGGGGGGGCCCAAGAGACCCAGTACTTC. Looking up the rest from reference TRBV11-3 and TRBJ2-5 gives the full variable domain: EAGVVQSPRYKIIEKKQPVAFWCNPISGHNTLYWYLQNLGQGPELLIRYENEEAVDDSQLPKDRFSAERLKGVDSTLKIQPAELGDSAVYLCANSLDGGGAQETQYFGPGTRLLVL.

In the case of this clonotype: A clone one base away is much larger, so this may be a read error. This chain links TRBV6-1 with TRBJ1-2; a weak D match, TRBD1 (5 bases). Germline V lookup: CDR1 MNHNS, CDR2 SASEGT. This CDR3 is 14 amino acids long. V shed 10 bases and J shed 3 bases, with 18 bases lying between them. The CDR3 here is CAITRTPRDYGYTF. The CDR3 DNA is TGTGCCATCACCAGAACACCCAGGGACTATGGCTACACCTTC.

With respect to this clonotype: A read error may be the cause here, since a much bigger clone is one base away. The chain joins TRBV29-1 to TRBJ2-5; 7 nucleotides agree with TRBD1. CDR1 and CDR2 (germline): SQVTM, ANQGSEA. The CDR3 runs to 13 residues. The CDR3 bases are TGCAGAGTCGGGACAGCGCCCGGTGAGACCCAGTACTTC. Its translation is CRVGTAPGETQYF.

As to this clonotype: One end of the junction is discordant with germline, which a read error may explain. The chain joins TRBV12-3 or TRBV12-4 to TRBJ2-3; D is unclear. The CDR3 is 13 amino acids. The CDR3 protein is CASTPVSIDTQYF. Here the CDR3 DNA reads TGTGCTAGCACTCCCGTTAGCATAGATACGCAGTATTTT.

In its sample, this clonotype was seen a few times. This rearrangement joins TRBV14 to TRBJ1-1, with 9 bases that match TRBD1. The length of the CDR3 is 12 residues. V lost 3 bases, J lost 9 bases, and 2 bases stayed unmatched. Germline V gene lookup returns CDR1 SGHDN and CDR2 FVKESK. The CDR3 coding sequence is TGTGCCAGCAGCCAGAACAGGGGGCAAGCTTTCTTT. Encoded protein: CASSQNRGQAFF.

This chain joins TRBV29-1 and TRBJ2-7, with D possibly TRBD2 on 5 matching bases. V was clipped by 4 bases and J by 6 bases, with 19 bases between them. Germline values: CDR1 SQVTM, CDR2 ANQGSEA. The CDR3 loop spans 14 amino acids. CDR3 bases: TGCAGCGTTGCGGCTAGCAGTAGGTCTTCCGAGCAGTACTTC. Translation gives CSVAASSRSSEQYF.

The count of this clonotype is one. A much larger clone lies a single base off, so this may be a read error. The V and J genes are TRBV5-6 and TRBJ2-6; the D gene is possibly TRBD1 (5 bases). There are 15 residues in the CDR3. Germline loops: CDR1 SGHDT, CDR2 YYEEEE. CDR3 coding DNA: TGTGCCAGCAGTGCTCAGGGCTCTGGGGCCGACGTCCTGACTTTC. It encodes CASSAQGSGADVLTF.

As regards this clonotype: This may come from a read error, since a much larger clone is one base off. This is likely a read error, given that the CDR3 carries no conserved phenylalanine or tryptophan at its end. The gene calls are TRBV12-3 or TRBV12-4 and TRBJ2-5; 12 bases match TRBD2. The ends lost 4 bases at V and 5 bases at J; junction bases unmatched: 8. The CDR3 totals 16 residues. CDR3 bases: TGTGCCAGCAGTTCCACGACTAGCGGGAGTACCGAGACCCAGTACTCC. Translated: CASSSTTSGSTETQYS.

On this clonotype: The junction differs from germline at one of its ends, possibly a read error. V usage is TRBV6-5 and J usage is TRBJ2-2, with D perhaps matching TRBD1 (5 bases). The CDR3 has 13 residues. Germline CDR1 reads MNHEY; CDR2 reads SVGAGI. The CDR3 DNA follows: TGCGCCAGCAATGGCAGGGTGCCCGGGGAGCTGTTTTTT. It translates to CASNGRVPGELFF.

Ten or more counts support this clonotype. The chain couples TRBV2 to TRBJ2-1; D may be TRBD2 (6 bases). Germline lookup yields CDR1 SNHLY and CDR2 FYNNEI. The CDR3 length is 13 residues. Trimming shortened V by 8 bases and J by 9 bases, and 17 bases separated the two germline ends. CDR3 nucleotides: TGTGCCAGCCCCAAGGAGGGTGGCGGTGAGCAGTTCTTC. Translating gives CASPKEGGGEQFF.